This paragraph reports one TCR beta chain. Antigen specificity is unknown. The CDR3 totals 16 residues. J was trimmed by 5 bases and V by 6 bases; bases with no gene match: 14. Germline lookup yields CDR1 LNHDA and CDR2 SQIVND (reference sequence). This specimen belongs to a study of graft-versus-host responses after intestinal transplantation. Overall study context: Isolated intestinal, liver-intestinal, or multivisceral transplants were what recipients had.

Libraries were prepared by immunoSEQ multiplex PCR; TCRdb keeps only in-frame clonotypes and omits some of them. Here the sample spans more than 85,000 clones, 90% to 95% being singletons. Whole-study results and caveats: Peak levels of circulating GvH clones tracked with early post-transplant HvG declines. GvH clones occurred in recipient marrow; some first appeared in ileum or blood. The presence of high graft-versus-host to host-versus-graft clonal ratios in allografts characterized patients with graft-donor T cell macrochimerism.

The chain links TRBV19 to TRBJ2-7, with 9 nucleotides matching TRBD2. The sequences come from unstimulated CD8+ T cells sorted from spleen or lymph node cells, collected before intestinal transplant. The TCR sequence derives from a human donor who received an intestinal transplant. CDR3 region: CASSPPGLARPHEQYF. CDR3 nucleotide sequence: TGTGCCAGTAGCCCTCCGGGACTAGCCCGCCCTCACGAGCAGTACTTC.